This T cell receptor beta chain was found in a study of T cells in localized non-small cell lung cancer (dated by TCRdb to 2018 to 2021). Describing the broader study: T cell repertoires of more than 200 early-stage NSCLC patients were analyzed, with tumors being compared against uninvolved tumor-adjacent lungs. All 240 or so NSCLC patients in the cohort were treatment-naive and had localized lung tumors that were resected. The mean age of the NSCLC patients was 50 to 85 years, with approximately 130 men and 85 to 110 women. Beyond this particular receptor, the publication reports: Uninvolved tumor-adjacent lung showed the highest T cell clonality, higher than tumor, which suggests more focused antigenic responses in the uninvolved tumor-adjacent lung. Because the study design was exploratory, TCR variables were selected using unadjusted p-values without false-discovery rate correction. Of the top 100 tumor clones, a median of approximately 60 were detected in paired uninvolved adjacent lung; some 28 were also among that lung's top 100. Because multi-region sequencing of the tumors was not done, intratumor heterogeneity could not be ruled out. Longer overall survival was associated with higher T cell density in blood, whereas shorter survival was associated with higher clonality in adjacent lung.

The CDR3 numbers 19 residues from cysteine through phenylalanine. Only CDR3 DNA is held: 57 bases, read in frame from base 1. CDR1 and CDR2 were assigned from the germline V gene (reference sequence) as GTSNPN and SVGIG. V trim: 3 bases; J trim: 4 bases; unmatched bases: 23. At diagnosis, tumor, uninvolved tumor-adjacent lung and peripheral blood were collected and then preserved as a mix of FFPE and fresh-frozen material. For TCR repertoire profiling, blood samples were analyzed in the form of peripheral blood mononuclear cells. The immunoSEQ Assay was used to sequence TCR beta CDR3 regions from DNA. The authors' analysis ran thus. To compute T cell density, TCR beta template counts were normalized to usable DNA, which was estimated by amplifying housekeeping genes. Richness was estimated with the preseqR package, extrapolating to 400,000 templates for PBMC samples and 120,000 templates for tissue samples. Clonality was defined as one minus Pielou's evenness. Differential abundance testing on productive amino-acid clonotypes, with a minimum total count of 5 and an alpha of 0.1, was used to identify tissue-enriched TCRs. The Jaccard Index and the Morisita Overlap Index were used to measure repertoire overlap between compartments. GLIPH grouped TCR beta CDR3s together with public tetramer-defined viral CDR3s, and a viral motif had to include at least three viral sequences and also show V-gene enrichment. The table was pulled from immuneACCESS by TCRdb, which kept in-frame rearrangements only. Such tables lose some clones; where checked, under half of the loss comes from unresolved V genes, and the rest has no known cause. V and J calls and clone size are those listed in that table; D and trimming were worked out from the DNA. Present in this sample are under 150,000 clones, roughly 90% of which were seen just once. Jointly, the top ten make up around 1.5% of the sample.

A remark on this clone: Its cognate antigen has yet to be identified. Nothing much larger sits one base from this clone, and base qualities are not available.

Sequences were derived from peripheral blood, sampled before any cancer treatment. This TCR came from a female donor over 55 with stage I lung adenocarcinoma. The V and J genes are TRBV30 and TRBJ1-2, with TRBD1 matching 7 junction bases. The sequenced DNA is TGTGCCTGGAGACCGCCCCCCGGACAGGCCGCAATGGCCCTCTATGGCTACACCTTC. Its protein product is CAWRPPPGQAAMALYGYTF.